This paragraph covers one T cell receptor beta chain sequence. Sequenced by immunoSEQ multiplex PCR; TCRdb stores in-frame clones only, minus some. In the table there are fewer than 400,000 clones, about 74% of which are singletons. The data were obtained in a study of shared clonotypes between healthy human individuals. This TCR was recovered from a man aged 30 to 39 in good health. The sample comprised memory CD4+ T cells sorted from blood. Indicated subset: CD45RA-negative fraction.

CDR3 sequence: CASSKTDTQYF. The CDR3 DNA reads as TGTGCCAGCAGTAAAACGGATACGCAGTATTTT. The chain recombines TRBV5-4 with TRBJ2-3; D unresolved. The germline gives CDR1 SGHNT, CDR2 YYREEE (reference sequence). The V gene lost 5 bases and the J gene lost 6 bases, with 7 bases spanning the gap. The CDR3 has 11 residues.